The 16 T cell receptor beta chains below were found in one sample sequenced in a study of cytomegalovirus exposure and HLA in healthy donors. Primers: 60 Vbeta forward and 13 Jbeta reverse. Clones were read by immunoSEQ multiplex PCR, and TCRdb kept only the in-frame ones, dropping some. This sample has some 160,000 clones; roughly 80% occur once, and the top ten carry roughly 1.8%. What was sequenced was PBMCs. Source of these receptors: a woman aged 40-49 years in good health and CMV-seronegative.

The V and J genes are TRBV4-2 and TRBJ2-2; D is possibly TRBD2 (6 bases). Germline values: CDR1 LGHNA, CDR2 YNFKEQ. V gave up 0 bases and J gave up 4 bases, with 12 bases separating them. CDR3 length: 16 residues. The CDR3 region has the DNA TGTGCCAGCAGCCAAGATCTGCCGGAGGGCACCGGGGAGCTGTTTTTT. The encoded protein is CASSQDLPEGTGELFF.

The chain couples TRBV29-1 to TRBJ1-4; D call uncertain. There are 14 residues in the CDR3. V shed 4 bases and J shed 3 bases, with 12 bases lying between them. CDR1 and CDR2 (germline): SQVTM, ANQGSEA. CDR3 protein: CSVGSRGSNEKLFF. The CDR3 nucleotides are TGCAGCGTTGGATCACGCGGGTCTAATGAAAAACTGTTTTTT.

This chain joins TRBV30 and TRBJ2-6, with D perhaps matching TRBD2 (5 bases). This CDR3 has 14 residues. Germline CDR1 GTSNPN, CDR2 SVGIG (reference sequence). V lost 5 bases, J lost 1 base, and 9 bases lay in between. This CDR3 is CAWGRTSGANVLTF. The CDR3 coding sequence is TGTGCCTGGGGGAGAACTTCTGGGGCCAACGTCCTGACTTTC.

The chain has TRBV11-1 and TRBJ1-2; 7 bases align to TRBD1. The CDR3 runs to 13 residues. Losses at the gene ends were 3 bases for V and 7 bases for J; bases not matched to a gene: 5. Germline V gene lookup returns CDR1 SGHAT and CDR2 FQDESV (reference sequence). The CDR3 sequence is CASSFDRESGYTF. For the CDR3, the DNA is TGTGCCAGCAGCTTCGACAGGGAAAGTGGCTACACCTTC.

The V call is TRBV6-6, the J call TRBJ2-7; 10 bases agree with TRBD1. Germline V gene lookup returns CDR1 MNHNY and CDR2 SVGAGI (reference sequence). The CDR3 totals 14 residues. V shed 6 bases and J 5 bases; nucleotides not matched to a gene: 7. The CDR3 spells CASRQGQGKDEQYF. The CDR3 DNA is TGTGCCAGCAGACAGGGACAGGGGAAGGACGAGCAGTACTTC.

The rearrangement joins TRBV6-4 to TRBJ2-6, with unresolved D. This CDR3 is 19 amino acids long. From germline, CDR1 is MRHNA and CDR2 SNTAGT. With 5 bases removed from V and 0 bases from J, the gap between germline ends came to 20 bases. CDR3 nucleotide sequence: TGTGCCAGCAGTCCAAAGCCCAGGAACCCCTCCTCTGGGGCCAACGTCCTGACTTTC. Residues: CASSPKPRNPSSGANVLTF.

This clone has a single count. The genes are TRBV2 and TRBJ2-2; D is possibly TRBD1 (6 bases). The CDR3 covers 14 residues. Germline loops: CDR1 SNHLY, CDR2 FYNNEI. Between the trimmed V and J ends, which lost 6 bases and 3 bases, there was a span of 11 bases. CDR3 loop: CASRTTGYTGELFF. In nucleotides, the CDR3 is TGTGCCAGCAGGACGACAGGTTACACCGGGGAGCTGTTTTTT.

Here the CDR3 reads CASSPAAEKLFF. DNA of the CDR3: TGTGCCAGCTCACCGGCGGCGGAAAAACTGTTTTTT. This chain connects TRBV18 to TRBJ1-4; no reliable D call. The germline V gene has CDR1 KGHSH and CDR2 LQKENI. The CDR3 consists of 12 residues. Trimming took 3 bases from V and 8 from J, leaving 7 bases between them.

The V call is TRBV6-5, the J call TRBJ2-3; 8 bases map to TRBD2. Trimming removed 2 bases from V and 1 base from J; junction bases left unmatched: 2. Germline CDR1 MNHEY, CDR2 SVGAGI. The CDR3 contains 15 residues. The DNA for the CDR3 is TGTGCCAGCAGTTACATGCGGGGGGGCACAGATACGCAGTATTTT. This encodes CASSYMRGGTDTQYF.

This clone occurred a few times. This chain's CDR3 is CASSEPPGTPQETQYF. The CDR3 DNA reads as TGTGCCAGCAGTGAACCCCCCGGGACACCTCAAGAGACCCAGTACTTC. This rearrangement joins TRBV6-1 to TRBJ2-5, with a possible D match to TRBD1 (6 bases). The CDR3 is 16 residues long. Germline V gives CDR1 MNHNS, CDR2 SASEGT. V lost 2 bases and J lost 2, with 15 bases in between.

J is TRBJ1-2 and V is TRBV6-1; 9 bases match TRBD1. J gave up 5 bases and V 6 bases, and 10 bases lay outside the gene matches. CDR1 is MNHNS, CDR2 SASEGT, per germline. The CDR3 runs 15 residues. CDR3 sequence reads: CASSEGQGVWYGYTF. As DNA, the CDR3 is TGTGCCAGCAGCGAGGGACAGGGAGTATGGTATGGCTACACCTTC.

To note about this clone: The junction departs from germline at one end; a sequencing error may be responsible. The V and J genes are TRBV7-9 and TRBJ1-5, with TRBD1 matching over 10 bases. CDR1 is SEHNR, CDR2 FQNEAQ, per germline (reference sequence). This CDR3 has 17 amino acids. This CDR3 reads CASSQSETGGLNQPQHF. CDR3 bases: TGCGCCAGCAGCCAATCCGAGACAGGGGGCCTTAATCAGCCCCAGCATTTT.

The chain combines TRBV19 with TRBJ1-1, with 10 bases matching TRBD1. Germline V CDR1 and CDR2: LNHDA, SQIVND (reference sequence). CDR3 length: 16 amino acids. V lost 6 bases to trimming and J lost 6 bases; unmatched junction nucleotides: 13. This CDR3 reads CASSRPSTGGAPEAFF. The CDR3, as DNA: TGTGCCAGTAGCCGTCCCTCGACAGGGGGCGCCCCTGAAGCTTTCTTT.

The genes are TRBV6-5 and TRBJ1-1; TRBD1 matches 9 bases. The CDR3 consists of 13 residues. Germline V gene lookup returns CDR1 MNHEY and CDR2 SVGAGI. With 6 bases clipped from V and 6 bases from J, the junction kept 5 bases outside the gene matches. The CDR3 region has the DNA TGTGCCAGCAGCTCAGACAGGGGGGCTGAAGCTTTCTTT. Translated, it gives CASSSDRGAEAFF.

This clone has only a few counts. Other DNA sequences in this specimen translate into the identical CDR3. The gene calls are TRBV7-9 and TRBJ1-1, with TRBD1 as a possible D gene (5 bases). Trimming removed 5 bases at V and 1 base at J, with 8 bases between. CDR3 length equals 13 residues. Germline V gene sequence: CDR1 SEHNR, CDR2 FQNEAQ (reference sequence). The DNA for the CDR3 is TGTGCCAGCAGCCCGCAGGGGAACACTGAAGCTTTCTTT. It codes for CASSPQGNTEAFF.

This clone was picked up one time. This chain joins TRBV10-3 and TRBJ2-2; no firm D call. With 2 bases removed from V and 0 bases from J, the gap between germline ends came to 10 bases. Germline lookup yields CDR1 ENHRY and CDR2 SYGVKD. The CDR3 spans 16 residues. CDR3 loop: CAISEGHVTNTGELFF. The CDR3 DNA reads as TGTGCCATCAGTGAGGGCCACGTTACGAACACCGGGGAGCTGTTTTTT.